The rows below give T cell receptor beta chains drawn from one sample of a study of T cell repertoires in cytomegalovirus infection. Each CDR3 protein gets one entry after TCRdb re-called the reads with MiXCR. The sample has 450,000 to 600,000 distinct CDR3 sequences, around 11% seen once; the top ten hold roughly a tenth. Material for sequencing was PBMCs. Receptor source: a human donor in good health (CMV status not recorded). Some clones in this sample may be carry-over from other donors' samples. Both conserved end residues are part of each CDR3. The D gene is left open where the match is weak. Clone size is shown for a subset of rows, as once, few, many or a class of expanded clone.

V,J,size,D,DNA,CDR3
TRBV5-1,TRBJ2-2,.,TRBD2,TGCGCCAGCAGCTCGAGCGGGGCGATCACCGGGGAGCTGTTTTTT,CASSSSGAITGELFF
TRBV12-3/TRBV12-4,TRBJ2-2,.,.,TGTGCCAGCAACACCCTCTCAGGGCGAACCGGGGAGCTGTTTTTT,CASNTLSGRTGELFF
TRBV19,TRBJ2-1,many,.,TGTGCCAGTAGTATAGGACCGAACACCTACAATGAGCAGTTCTTC,CASSIGPNTYNEQFF
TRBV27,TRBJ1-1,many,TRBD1,TGTGCCAGCAGTTTACTACAGGGGGACACTGAAGCTTTCTTT,CASSLLQGDTEAFF
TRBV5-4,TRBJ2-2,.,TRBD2,TGTGCCAGCAGCTTCACTAGCGGGGGTCGCGGGGAGCTGTTTTTT,CASSFTSGGRGELFF
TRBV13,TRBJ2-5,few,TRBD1,TGTGCCAGCAGCATCAGGACAGGGAGAGAGACCCAGTACTTC,CASSIRTGRETQYF
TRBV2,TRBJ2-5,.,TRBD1,TGTGCCAGCAACCACGGGACAGTCCAAGAGACCCAGTACTTC,CASNHGTVQETQYF
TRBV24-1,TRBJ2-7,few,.,TGTGCCACCAGCTCCCACAGGGAGGAGGAACTCTACGAGCAGTACTTC,CATSSHREEELYEQYF
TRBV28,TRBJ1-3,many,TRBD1,TGTGCCAGCACCGAGTGGACGGACAGGGAGGCTGGAAACACCATATATTTT,CASTEWTDREAGNTIYF
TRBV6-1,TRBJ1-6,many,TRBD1,TGTGCCAGCAGTGAACCGGGGACAGGGGCCTCGAGACCGATAAATTCACCCCTCCACTTT,CASSEPGTGASRPINSPLHF
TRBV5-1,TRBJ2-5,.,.,TGCGCCAGCAGGCTAGATAACGGGCAAGAGACCCAGTACTTC,CASRLDNGQETQYF
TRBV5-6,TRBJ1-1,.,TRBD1,TGTGCCAGCAGCTCCAGGACAGGGGGCGCGGGCACTGAAGCTTTCTTT,CASSSRTGGAGTEAFF
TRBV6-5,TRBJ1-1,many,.,TGTGCCAGCAGTTACTCCGACGCGACTGAAGCTTTCTTT,CASSYSDATEAFF
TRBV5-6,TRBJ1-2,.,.,TGTGCCAGCAGCAGACTCACAGGGTTCGGTGGCTACACCTTC,CASSRLTGFGGYTF
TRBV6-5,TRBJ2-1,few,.,TGTGCCAGCAGTTATTCGGGGGCTGTTGGTGAGCAGTTCTTC,CASSYSGAVGEQFF
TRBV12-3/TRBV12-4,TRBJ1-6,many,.,TGTGCCAGCACCCCCGGGCAGGCCAGGAATAATTCACCCCTCCACTTT,CASTPGQARNNSPLHF
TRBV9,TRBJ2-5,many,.,TGTGCCAGCAGCGTAGATTTAGCGGTCCAAGAGACCCAGTACTTC,CASSVDLAVQETQYF
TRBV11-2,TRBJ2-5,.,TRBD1,TGTGCAAGCAGCTTAGGAGGACAGGGGTCCACCCAAGAGACCCAGAACTTC,CASSLGGQGSTQETQNF
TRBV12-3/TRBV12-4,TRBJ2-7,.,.,TGTGCCAGCAGTAGGAGTCTCAGGGGACTCCCCTACGAGCAGTACTTC,CASSRSLRGLPYEQYF
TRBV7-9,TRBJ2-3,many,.,TGTGCCAGCAGCTTACCAGGGAGGATGGATACGCAGTATTTT,CASSLPGRMDTQYF
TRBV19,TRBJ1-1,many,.,TGTGCCAGCGGGAGCAGGGCGATGAACACTGAAGCTTTCTTT,CASGSRAMNTEAFF
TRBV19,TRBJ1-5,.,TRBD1,TGTGCCAGTAGTGTACAGGGGGCCAACAATCAGCCCCAGCATTTT,CASSVQGANNQPQHF
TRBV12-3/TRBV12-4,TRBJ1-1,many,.,TGTGCCAGCACCTGGGGGGAGAACACTGAAGCTTTCTTT,CASTWGENTEAFF
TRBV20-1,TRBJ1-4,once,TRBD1,TGCAGTGCCGTGGACAGGGGATACGAAAAACTGTTTTTT,CSAVDRGYEKLFF
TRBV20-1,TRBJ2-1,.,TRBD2,TGCAGTGCTGACGGGACTAGCGGGGACAATGAGCAGTTCTTC,CSADGTSGDNEQFF
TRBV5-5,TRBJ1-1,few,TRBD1,TGTGCCAGCAGCGAGACAGGGGACCAGAACACTGAAGCTTTCTTT,CASSETGDQNTEAFF
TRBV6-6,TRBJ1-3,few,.,TGTGCCAGCAGTTACGGAGGGGACGGAAACACCATATATTTT,CASSYGGDGNTIYF
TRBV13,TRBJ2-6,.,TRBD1,TGTGCCAGCAGTACTGTGGGAGGACAGGGACTTCCCTCTGGGGCCAACGTCCTGACTTTC,CASSTVGGQGLPSGANVLTF
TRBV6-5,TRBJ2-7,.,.,TGTGCCAGCAGTTACTCTTATGTCACCGAGCAGTACTTC,CASSYSYVTEQYF